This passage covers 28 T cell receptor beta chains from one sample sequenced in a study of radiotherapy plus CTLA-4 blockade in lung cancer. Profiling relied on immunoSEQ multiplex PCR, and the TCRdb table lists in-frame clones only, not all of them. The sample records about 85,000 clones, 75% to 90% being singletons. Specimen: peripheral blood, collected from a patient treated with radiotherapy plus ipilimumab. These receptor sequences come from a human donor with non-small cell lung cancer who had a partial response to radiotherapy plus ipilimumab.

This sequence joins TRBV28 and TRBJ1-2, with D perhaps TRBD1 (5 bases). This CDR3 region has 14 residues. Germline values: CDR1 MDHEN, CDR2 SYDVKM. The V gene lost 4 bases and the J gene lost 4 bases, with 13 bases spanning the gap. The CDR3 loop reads CASSYPGGVYGYTF. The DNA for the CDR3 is TGTGCCAGCAGTTACCCCGGAGGGGTCTATGGCTACACCTTC.

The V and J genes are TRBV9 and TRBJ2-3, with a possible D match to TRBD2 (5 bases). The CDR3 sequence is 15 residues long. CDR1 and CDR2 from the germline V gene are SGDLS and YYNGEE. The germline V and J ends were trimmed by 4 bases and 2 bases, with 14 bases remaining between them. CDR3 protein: CASSPSSFTTDTQYF. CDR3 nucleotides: TGTGCCAGCAGCCCTTCTAGCTTTACCACAGATACGCAGTATTTT. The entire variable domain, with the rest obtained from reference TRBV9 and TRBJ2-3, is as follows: DSGVTQTPKHLITATGQRVTLRCSPRSGDLSVYWYQQSLDQGLQFLIQYYNGEERAKGNILERFSAQQFPDLHSELNLSSLELGDSALYFCASSPSSFTTDTQYFGPGTRLTVL.

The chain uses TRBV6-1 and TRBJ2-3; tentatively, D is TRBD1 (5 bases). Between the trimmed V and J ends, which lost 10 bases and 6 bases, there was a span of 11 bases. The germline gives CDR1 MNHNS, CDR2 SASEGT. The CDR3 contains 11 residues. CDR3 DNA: TGTGCCACACTCAAGGGGGATACGCAGTATTTT. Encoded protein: CATLKGDTQYF.

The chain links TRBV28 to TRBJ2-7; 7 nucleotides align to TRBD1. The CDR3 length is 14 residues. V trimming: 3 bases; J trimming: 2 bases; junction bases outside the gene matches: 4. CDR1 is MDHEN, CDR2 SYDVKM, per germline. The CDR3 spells CASSFGDSTYEQYF. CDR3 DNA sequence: TGTGCCAGCAGTTTTGGGGACAGCACCTACGAGCAGTACTTC.

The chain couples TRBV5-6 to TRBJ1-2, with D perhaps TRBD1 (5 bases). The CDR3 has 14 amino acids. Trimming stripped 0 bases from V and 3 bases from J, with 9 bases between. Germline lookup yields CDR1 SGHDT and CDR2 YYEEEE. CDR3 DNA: TGTGCCAGCAGCTTGGACGGGGGGGACTATGGCTACACCTTC. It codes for CASSLDGGDYGYTF.

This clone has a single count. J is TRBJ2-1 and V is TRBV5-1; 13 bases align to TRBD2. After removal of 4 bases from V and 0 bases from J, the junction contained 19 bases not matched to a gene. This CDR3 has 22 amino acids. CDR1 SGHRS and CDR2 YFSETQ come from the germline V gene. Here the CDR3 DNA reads TGCGCCAGCAGCCCCGGTATTGGGCCCGGGACTAGCGGGAAATTCTCCTACAATGAGCAGTTCTTC. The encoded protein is CASSPGIGPGTSGKFSYNEQFF.

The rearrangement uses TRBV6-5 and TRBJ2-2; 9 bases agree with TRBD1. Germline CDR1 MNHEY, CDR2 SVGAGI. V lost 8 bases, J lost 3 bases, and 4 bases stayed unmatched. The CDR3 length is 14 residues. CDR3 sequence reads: CASRRDRDTGELFF. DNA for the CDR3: TGTGCCAGCCGCCGGGACAGGGACACCGGGGAGCTGTTTTTT.

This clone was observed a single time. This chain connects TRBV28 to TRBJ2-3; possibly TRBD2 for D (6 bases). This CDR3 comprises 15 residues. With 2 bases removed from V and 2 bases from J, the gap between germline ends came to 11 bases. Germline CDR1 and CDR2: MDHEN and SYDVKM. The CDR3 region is CASSLTSGFTDTQYF. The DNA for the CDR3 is TGTGCCAGCAGTTTAACCAGCGGGTTCACAGATACGCAGTATTTT.

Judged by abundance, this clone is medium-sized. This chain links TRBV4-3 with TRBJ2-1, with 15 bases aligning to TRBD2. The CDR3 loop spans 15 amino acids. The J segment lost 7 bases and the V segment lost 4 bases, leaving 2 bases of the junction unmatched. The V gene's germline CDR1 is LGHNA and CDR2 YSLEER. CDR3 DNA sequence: TGCGCCAGCAGCCGGACTAGCGGGAGGGGTAATGAGCAGTTCTTC. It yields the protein CASSRTSGRGNEQFF.

CDR3 amino acids: CASSPQAGQVLEAFF. Here the CDR3 DNA reads TGTGCCAGCAGCCCGCAGGCAGGGCAAGTACTTGAAGCTTTCTTT. The V call is TRBV9, the J call TRBJ1-1; TRBD1 might be the D (5 bases). CDR1 and CDR2 from the germline V gene are SGDLS and YYNGEE. The V end lost 4 bases, the J end lost 7 bases, and 20 bases lay between the germline ends. The CDR3 extends over 15 amino acids.

CDR3: CASSRGEPYQETQYF. The CDR3 region has the DNA TGTGCCAGCAGCCGGGGAGAACCTTACCAAGAGACCCAGTACTTC. The genes are TRBV11-2 and TRBJ2-5, with a tentative D call TRBD2 (5 bases). Trimming removed 5 bases from V and 0 bases from J, with 13 bases in between. Germline values: CDR1 SGHAT, CDR2 FQNNGV. CDR3 length: 15 amino acids.

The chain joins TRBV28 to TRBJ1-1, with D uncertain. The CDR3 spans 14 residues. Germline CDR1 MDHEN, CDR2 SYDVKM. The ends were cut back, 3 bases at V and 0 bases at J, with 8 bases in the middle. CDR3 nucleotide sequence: TGTGCCAGCAGTTTTACAACCCTGAACACTGAAGCTTTCTTT. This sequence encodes CASSFTTLNTEAFF.

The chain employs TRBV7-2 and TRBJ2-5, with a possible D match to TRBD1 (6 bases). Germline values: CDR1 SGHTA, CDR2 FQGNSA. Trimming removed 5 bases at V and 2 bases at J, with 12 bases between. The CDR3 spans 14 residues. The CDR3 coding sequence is TGTGCCAGCAGCCGACAGGTATTACAAGAGACCCAGTACTTC. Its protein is CASSRQVLQETQYF.

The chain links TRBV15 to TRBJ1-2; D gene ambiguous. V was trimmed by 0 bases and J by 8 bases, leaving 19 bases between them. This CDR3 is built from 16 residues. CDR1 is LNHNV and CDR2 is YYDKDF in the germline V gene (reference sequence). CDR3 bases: TGTGCCACCAGCAGAGAAAGGGAGTCAATGGGAGAGGGCTACACCTTC. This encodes CATSRERESMGEGYTF. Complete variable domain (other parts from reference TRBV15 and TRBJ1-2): DAMVIQNPRYQVTQFGKPVTLSCSQTLNHNVMYWYQQKSSQAPKLLFHYYDKDFNNEADTPDNFQSRRPNTSFCFLDIRSPGLGDTAMYLCATSRERESMGEGYTFGSGTRLTVV.

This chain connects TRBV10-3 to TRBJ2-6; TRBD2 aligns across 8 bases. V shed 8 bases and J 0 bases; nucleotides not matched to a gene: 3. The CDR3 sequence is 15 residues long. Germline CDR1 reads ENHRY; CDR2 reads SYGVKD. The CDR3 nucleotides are TGTGCCATCCCACTAGCGGTCTCTGGGGCCAACGTCCTGACTTTC. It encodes CAIPLAVSGANVLTF.

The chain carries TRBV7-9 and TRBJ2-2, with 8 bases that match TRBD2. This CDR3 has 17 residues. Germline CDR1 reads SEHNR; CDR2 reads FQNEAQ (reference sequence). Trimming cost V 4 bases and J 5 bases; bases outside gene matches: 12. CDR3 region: CASSSTPGLAITGELFF. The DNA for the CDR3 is TGTGCCAGCAGCTCCACGCCCGGACTAGCAATTACCGGGGAGCTGTTTTTT. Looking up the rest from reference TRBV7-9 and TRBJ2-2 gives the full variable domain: DTGVSQNPRHKITKRGQNVTFRCDPISEHNRLYWYRQTLGQGPEFLTYFQNEAQLEKSRLLSDRFSAERPKGSFSTLEIQRTEQGDSAMYLCASSSTPGLAITGELFFGEGSRLTVL.

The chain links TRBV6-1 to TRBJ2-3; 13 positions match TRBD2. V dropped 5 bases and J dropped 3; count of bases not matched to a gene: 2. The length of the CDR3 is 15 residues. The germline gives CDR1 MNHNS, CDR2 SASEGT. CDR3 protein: CASSPGLAGTDTQYF. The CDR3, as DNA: TGTGCCAGCAGTCCGGGACTAGCGGGGACAGATACGCAGTATTTT.

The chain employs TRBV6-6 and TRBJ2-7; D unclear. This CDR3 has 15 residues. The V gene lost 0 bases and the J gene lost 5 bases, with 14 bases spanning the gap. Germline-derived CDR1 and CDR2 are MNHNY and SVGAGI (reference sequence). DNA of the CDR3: TGTGCCAGCAGTTACTCGAGAGAGGCCCGGGACGAGCAGTACTTC. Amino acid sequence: CASSYSREARDEQYF.

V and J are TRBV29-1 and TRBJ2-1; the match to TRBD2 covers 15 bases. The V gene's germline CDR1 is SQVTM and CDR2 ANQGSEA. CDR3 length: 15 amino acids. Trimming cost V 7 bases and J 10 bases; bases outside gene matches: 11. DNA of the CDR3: TGCAGCGGCGGAGGACTAGCGGGAGGGGTAGGGGAGCAGTTCTTC. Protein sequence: CSGGGLAGGVGEQFF.

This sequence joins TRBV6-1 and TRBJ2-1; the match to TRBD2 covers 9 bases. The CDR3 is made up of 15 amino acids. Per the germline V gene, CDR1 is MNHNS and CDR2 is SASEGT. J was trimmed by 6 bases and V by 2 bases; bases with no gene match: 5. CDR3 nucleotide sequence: TGTGCCAGCAGTGAATTTAGCGGGAGCATCAATGAGCAGTTCTTC. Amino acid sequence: CASSEFSGSINEQFF.

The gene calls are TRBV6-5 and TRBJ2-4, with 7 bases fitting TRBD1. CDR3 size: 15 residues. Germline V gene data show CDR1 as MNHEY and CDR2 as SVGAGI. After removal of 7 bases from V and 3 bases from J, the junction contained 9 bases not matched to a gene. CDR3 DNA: TGTGCCAGCATGAAGAGGGGGCAGGGCAAAAACATTCAGTACTTC. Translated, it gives CASMKRGQGKNIQYF.

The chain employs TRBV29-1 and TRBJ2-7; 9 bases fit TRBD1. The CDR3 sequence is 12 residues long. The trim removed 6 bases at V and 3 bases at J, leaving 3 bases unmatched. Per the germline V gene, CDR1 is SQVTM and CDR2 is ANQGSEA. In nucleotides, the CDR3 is TGCAGCGTGGGGACAGGGTACTACGAGCAGTACTTC. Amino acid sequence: CSVGTGYYEQYF.

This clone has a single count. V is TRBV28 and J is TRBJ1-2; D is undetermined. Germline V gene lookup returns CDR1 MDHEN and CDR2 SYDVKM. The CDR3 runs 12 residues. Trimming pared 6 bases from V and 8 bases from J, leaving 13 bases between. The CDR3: CASRPNESGYTF. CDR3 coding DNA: TGTGCCAGCAGGCCTAATGAGAGCGGCTACACCTTC.

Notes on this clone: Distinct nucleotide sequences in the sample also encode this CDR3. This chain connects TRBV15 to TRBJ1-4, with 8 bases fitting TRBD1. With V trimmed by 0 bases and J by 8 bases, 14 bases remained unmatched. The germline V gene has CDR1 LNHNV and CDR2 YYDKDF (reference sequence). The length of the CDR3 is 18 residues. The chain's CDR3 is CATSRDIGTGAMGEKLFF. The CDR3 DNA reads TGTGCCACCAGCAGAGATATAGGGACAGGAGCAATGGGGGAAAAACTGTTTTTT. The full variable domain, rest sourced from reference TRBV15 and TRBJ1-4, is DAMVIQNPRYQVTQFGKPVTLSCSQTLNHNVMYWYQQKSSQAPKLLFHYYDKDFNNEADTPDNFQSRRPNTSFCFLDIRSPGLGDTAMYLCATSRDIGTGAMGEKLFFGSGTQLSVL.

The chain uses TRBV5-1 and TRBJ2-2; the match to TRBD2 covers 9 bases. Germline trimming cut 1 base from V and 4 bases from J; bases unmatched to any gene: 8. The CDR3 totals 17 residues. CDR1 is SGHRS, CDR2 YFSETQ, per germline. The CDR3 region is CASSLFSAGGRTGELFF. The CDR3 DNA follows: TGCGCCAGCAGCTTGTTTTCCGCGGGAGGGCGCACCGGGGAGCTGTTTTTT.

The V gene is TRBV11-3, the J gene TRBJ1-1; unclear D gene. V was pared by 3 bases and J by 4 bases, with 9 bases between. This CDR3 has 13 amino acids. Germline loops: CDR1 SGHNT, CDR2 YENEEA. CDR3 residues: CASSFSRGTEAFF. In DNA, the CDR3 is TGTGCCAGCAGCTTCTCTAGAGGCACTGAAGCTTTCTTT.

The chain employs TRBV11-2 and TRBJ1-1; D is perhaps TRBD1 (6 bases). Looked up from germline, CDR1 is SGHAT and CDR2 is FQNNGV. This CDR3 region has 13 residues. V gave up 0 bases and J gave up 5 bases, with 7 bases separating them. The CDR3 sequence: CASSLDRGTEAFF. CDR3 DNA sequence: TGTGCCAGCAGCTTAGACAGGGGTACTGAAGCTTTCTTT.

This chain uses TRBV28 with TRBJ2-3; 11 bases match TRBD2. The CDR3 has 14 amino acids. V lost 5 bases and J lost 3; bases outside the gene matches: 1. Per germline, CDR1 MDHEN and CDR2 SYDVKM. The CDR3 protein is CASSTSGRTDTQYF. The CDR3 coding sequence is TGTGCCAGCAGTACTAGCGGGAGAACAGATACGCAGTATTTT.